This T cell receptor beta chain was sequenced for a study of monozygotic twins with cystic fibrosis. Study-level results: Age, concordance and disease severity did not associate with shared CDR3 numbers. Co-twins had the most similar V usage for 13 of 16 pairs, J for 8.

This clone was detected only once. Its antigen is currently unknown. Sequenced by immunoSEQ multiplex PCR; TCRdb stores in-frame clones only, minus some. The sample shows fewer than 30,000 clones, 95% to 98% of them seen only once. This CDR3 region has 17 residues. V shed 5 bases and J 4 bases; nucleotides not matched to a gene: 6. Germline CDR1 SEHNR, CDR2 FQNEAQ (reference sequence). The TCR originated in a girl aged 2 to 10 with cystic fibrosis. Sequenced material: blood. The rearrangement links TRBV7-9 to TRBJ2-2; TRBD2 aligns across 14 bases. The CDR3 protein is CASSQTSGRVVTGELFF. CDR3 DNA: TGTGCCAGCAGCCAGACTAGCGGGAGGGTGGTCACCGGGGAGCTGTTTTTT.